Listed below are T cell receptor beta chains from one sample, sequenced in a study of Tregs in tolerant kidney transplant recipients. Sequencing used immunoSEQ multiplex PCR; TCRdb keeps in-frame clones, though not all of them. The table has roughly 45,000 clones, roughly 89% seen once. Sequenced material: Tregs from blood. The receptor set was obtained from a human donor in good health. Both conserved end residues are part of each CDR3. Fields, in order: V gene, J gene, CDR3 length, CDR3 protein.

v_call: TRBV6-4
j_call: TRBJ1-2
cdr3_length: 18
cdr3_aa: CASSVSLTLGGADYGYTF

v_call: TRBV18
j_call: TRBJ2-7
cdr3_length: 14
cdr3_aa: CASSWTSGPYEQYF

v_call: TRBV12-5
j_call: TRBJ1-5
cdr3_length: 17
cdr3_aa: CASGLVLGTYSNQPQHF

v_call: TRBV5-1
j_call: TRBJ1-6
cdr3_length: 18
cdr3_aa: CASSLAPGQGRDNSPLHF

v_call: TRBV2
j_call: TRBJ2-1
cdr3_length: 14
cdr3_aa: CASIGLAVYNEQFF

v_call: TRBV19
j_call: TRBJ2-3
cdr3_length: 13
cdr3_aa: CASRGISTDTQYF

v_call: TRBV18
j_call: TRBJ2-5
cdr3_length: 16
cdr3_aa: CASSGFGTGGAETQYF

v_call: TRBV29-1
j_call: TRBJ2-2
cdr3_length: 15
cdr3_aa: CSYRTSGANTGELFF

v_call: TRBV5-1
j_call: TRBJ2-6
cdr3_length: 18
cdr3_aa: CASSLTGTLRSGANVLTF

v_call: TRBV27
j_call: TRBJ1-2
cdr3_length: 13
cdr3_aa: CASKSSGVYGYTF

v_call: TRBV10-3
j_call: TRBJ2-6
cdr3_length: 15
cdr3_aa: CAVGGAGSGANVLTF

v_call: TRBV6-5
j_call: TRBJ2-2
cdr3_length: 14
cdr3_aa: CASSKTGVPGELFF

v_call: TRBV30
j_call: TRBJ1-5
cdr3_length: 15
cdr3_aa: CAWSVPGRVGQPQHF

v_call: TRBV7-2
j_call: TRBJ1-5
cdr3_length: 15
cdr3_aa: CASSLDRVSNQPQHF

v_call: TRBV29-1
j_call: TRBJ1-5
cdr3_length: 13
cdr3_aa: CSVPGQGNQPQHF

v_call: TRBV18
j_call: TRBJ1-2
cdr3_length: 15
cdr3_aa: CASSPHPGADYGYTF

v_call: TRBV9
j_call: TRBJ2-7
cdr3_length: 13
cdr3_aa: CASSVGGGHEQYF

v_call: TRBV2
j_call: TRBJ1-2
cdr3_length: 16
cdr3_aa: CASSALSPGQGRGYTF

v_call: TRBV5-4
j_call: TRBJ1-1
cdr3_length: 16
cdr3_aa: CASSLFQGVVNTEAFF

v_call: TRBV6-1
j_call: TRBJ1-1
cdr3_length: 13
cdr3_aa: CASGGGGDTEAFF

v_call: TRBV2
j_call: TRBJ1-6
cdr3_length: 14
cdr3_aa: CASRRVTGSTPLHF

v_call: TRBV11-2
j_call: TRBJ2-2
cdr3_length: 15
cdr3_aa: CASSLDLGSTGELFF

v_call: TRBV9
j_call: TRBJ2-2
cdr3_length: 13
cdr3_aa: CASSVHLTGELFF

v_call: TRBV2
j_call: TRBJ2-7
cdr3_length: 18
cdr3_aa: CASSGSSGLQKGGGEQYF

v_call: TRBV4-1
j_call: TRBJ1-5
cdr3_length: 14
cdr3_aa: CASSQERNTQPQHF

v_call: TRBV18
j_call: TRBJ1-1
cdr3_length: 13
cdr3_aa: CASSPMVDTEAFF

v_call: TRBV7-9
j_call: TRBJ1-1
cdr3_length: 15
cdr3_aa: CASSARREMNTEAFF

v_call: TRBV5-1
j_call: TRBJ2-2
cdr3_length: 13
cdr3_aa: CASSLVYTGELFF

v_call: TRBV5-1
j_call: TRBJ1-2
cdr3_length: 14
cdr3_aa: CASSTGTVNYGYTF

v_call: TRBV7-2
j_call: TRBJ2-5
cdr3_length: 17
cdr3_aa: CASSLVASGGEFETQYF

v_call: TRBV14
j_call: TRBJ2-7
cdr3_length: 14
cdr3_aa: CASSQEGRLYEQYF

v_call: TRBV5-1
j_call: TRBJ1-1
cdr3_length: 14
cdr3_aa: CASSFVRGFTEAFF

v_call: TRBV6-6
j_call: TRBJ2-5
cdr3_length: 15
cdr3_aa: CASSYWGQGRETQYF

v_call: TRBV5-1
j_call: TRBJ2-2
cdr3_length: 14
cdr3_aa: CASKQYANTGELFF

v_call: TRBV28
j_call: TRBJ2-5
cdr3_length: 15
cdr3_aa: CASSLQARIVETQYF

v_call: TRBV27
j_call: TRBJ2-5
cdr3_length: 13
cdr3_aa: CASRDSFGGTQYF

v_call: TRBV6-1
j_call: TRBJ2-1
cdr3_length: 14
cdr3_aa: CASNRGTNTHEQFF

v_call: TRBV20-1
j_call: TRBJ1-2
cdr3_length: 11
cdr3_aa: CSARDLRTVSF

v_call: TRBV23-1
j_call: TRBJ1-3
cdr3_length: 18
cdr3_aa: CASRTRAPRHISGNTIYF

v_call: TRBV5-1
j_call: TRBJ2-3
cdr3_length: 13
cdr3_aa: CASRFPLGDTQYF

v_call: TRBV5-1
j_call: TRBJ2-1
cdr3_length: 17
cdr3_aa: CASSLDGLAGMINEQFF

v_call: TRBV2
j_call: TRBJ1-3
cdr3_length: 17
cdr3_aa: CASTGTILRYSGNTIYF